A selection of T cell receptor beta chains follows, all from one sample in a study of T cell responses to AZD1222 COVID-19 vaccine. Profiling relied on immunoSEQ multiplex PCR, and the TCRdb table lists in-frame clones only, not all of them. Found here are more than 140,000 clones, around 91% of them singletons; the top ten hold 5%. Sequencing was performed on peripheral blood, taken on day 0 of AZD1222 vaccination. The receptors originated from an adult in good health. Both conserved end residues are part of each CDR3. The D gene is left open where the match is weak. The size field is filled for only some rows; it gives once, few, many or a size class.

v_gene: TRBV18; d_gene: TRBD2; j_gene: TRBJ2-7; abundance: .; CDR3aa: CASSPPGREGYEQYF; CDR3nt: TGTGCCAGCTCACCACCGGGGCGGGAGGGGTACGAGCAGTACTTC
v_gene: TRBV10-3; d_gene: .; j_gene: TRBJ1-5; abundance: few; CDR3aa: CAISESDGQLQPQHF; CDR3nt: TGTGCCATCAGTGAGTCTGACGGACAGTTACAGCCCCAGCATTTT
v_gene: TRBV28; d_gene: TRBD1; j_gene: TRBJ1-2; abundance: once; CDR3aa: CASRATGGTYGYTF; CDR3nt: TGTGCCAGCAGGGCGACAGGGGGCACCTATGGCTACACCTTC
v_gene: TRBV6-5; d_gene: TRBD1; j_gene: TRBJ2-7; abundance: once; CDR3aa: CATLDRNQYF; CDR3nt: TGTGCCACCCTGGACAGGAACCAGTACTTC
v_gene: TRBV4-2; d_gene: .; j_gene: TRBJ1-3; abundance: .; CDR3aa: CASSQERAGSLTGNTIYF; CDR3nt: TGTGCCAGCAGCCAAGAGAGGGCCGGGTCCCTAACTGGAAACACCATATATTTT
v_gene: TRBV28; d_gene: TRBD2; j_gene: TRBJ2-1; abundance: .; CDR3aa: CASRLPGLAVNEQFF; CDR3nt: TGTGCCAGCCGATTACCGGGACTAGCGGTTAATGAGCAGTTCTTC
v_gene: TRBV7-2; d_gene: .; j_gene: TRBJ1-1; abundance: .; CDR3aa: CASSSRRDTEAFF; CDR3nt: TGTGCCAGCTCATCTCGGAGGGACACTGAAGCTTTCTTT
v_gene: TRBV5-4; d_gene: .; j_gene: TRBJ2-7; abundance: .; CDR3aa: CASSFTGGNEQYF; CDR3nt: TGTGCCAGCAGCTTTACCGGGGGAAACGAGCAGTACTTC
v_gene: TRBV5-4; d_gene: TRBD1; j_gene: TRBJ2-7; abundance: .; CDR3aa: CASSTDRGRGEQYF; CDR3nt: TGTGCCAGCAGCACAGACAGGGGGCGCGGCGAGCAGTACTTC
v_gene: TRBV28; d_gene: .; j_gene: TRBJ2-6; abundance: once; CDR3aa: CASIRRADALSGANVLTF; CDR3nt: TGTGCCAGCATCAGGCGCGCTGACGCGCTCTCTGGGGCCAACGTCCTGACTTTC
v_gene: TRBV7-3; d_gene: .; j_gene: TRBJ2-5; abundance: .; CDR3aa: CASSLSSSRQETQYF; CDR3nt: TGTGCCAGCAGCTTAAGCTCCAGCAGGCAAGAGACCCAGTACTTC
v_gene: TRBV9; d_gene: .; j_gene: TRBJ1-6; abundance: once; CDR3aa: CASASGPANSPLHF; CDR3nt: TGTGCCTCGGCGTCCGGGCCCGCCAATTCACCCCTCCACTTT
v_gene: TRBV7-8; d_gene: .; j_gene: TRBJ1-3; abundance: .; CDR3aa: CASSLYVGSSGNTIYF; CDR3nt: TGTGCCAGCAGCTTATATGTTGGGAGCTCTGGAAACACCATATATTTT
v_gene: TRBV28; d_gene: TRBD1; j_gene: TRBJ1-2; abundance: .; CDR3aa: CASSSHRTGGGGYTF; CDR3nt: TGTGCCAGCAGTTCGCATCGGACAGGGGGCGGTGGCTACACCTTC
v_gene: TRBV15; d_gene: .; j_gene: TRBJ1-4; abundance: once; CDR3aa: CATSRKQGPDEKLFF; CDR3nt: TGTGCCACCAGCAGAAAACAGGGCCCGGACGAAAAACTGTTTTTT
v_gene: TRBV28; d_gene: TRBD1; j_gene: TRBJ2-1; abundance: .; CDR3aa: CASSLGDRGNNEQFF; CDR3nt: TGTGCCAGCAGTTTAGGGGACAGGGGTAACAATGAGCAGTTCTTC
v_gene: TRBV10-3; d_gene: TRBD1; j_gene: TRBJ1-2; abundance: .; CDR3aa: CAISDSTTGGGYTF; CDR3nt: TGTGCCATCAGTGACTCCACCACAGGGGGTGGCTACACCTTC
v_gene: TRBV5-6; d_gene: TRBD1; j_gene: TRBJ1-2; abundance: .; CDR3aa: CASSHGTAYSYGYTF; CDR3nt: TGTGCCAGCAGCCATGGGACAGCCTATTCCTATGGCTACACCTTC
v_gene: TRBV30; d_gene: .; j_gene: TRBJ2-7; abundance: .; CDR3aa: CAWSVGGSYEQYF; CDR3nt: TGTGCCTGGAGTGTAGGAGGGAGCTACGAGCAGTACTTC
v_gene: TRBV7-3; d_gene: .; j_gene: TRBJ2-3; abundance: .; CDR3aa: CASSLGHESDTQYF; CDR3nt: TGTGCCAGCAGCTTAGGACACGAGTCCGATACGCAGTATTTT
v_gene: TRBV19; d_gene: TRBD1; j_gene: TRBJ2-7; abundance: .; CDR3aa: CASSNPGTVTYEQYF; CDR3nt: TGTGCCAGTAGTAATCCCGGGACAGTAACCTACGAGCAGTACTTC
v_gene: TRBV4-1; d_gene: .; j_gene: TRBJ2-5; abundance: .; CDR3aa: CASSQSGVADQETQYF; CDR3nt: TGCGCCAGCAGCCAATCGGGCGTAGCGGACCAAGAGACCCAGTACTTC
v_gene: TRBV5-5; d_gene: .; j_gene: TRBJ2-7; abundance: .; CDR3aa: CASSLGGLREQYF; CDR3nt: TGTGCCAGCAGCCTTGGAGGACTTCGGGAGCAGTACTTC
v_gene: TRBV30; d_gene: .; j_gene: TRBJ2-5; abundance: .; CDR3aa: CAWSVYRGETQYF; CDR3nt: TGTGCCTGGAGTGTATATCGGGGAGAGACCCAGTACTTC
v_gene: TRBV11-2; d_gene: .; j_gene: TRBJ2-5; abundance: .; CDR3aa: CASSLVAGIQETQYF; CDR3nt: TGTGCCAGCAGCTTAGTTGCTGGGATCCAAGAGACCCAGTACTTC
v_gene: TRBV5-5; d_gene: TRBD1; j_gene: TRBJ2-1; abundance: .; CDR3aa: CASSPPGGALYNEQFF; CDR3nt: TGTGCCAGCAGCCCGCCAGGGGGCGCGCTCTACAATGAGCAGTTCTTC
v_gene: TRBV27; d_gene: .; j_gene: TRBJ2-1; abundance: once; CDR3aa: CASSFGAYNEQFF; CDR3nt: TGTGCCAGCAGTTTTGGTGCGTACAATGAGCAGTTCTTC
v_gene: TRBV19; d_gene: .; j_gene: TRBJ1-1; abundance: .; CDR3aa: CASRGFNTEAFF; CDR3nt: TGTGCCAGTAGGGGATTCAACACTGAAGCTTTCTTT
v_gene: TRBV19; d_gene: TRBD1; j_gene: TRBJ2-7; abundance: .; CDR3aa: CASSQGQGSYEQYF; CDR3nt: TGTGCCAGTAGTCAGGGACAGGGGTCCTACGAGCAGTACTTC
v_gene: TRBV5-6; d_gene: .; j_gene: TRBJ1-1; abundance: once; CDR3aa: CASSPGPRNTEAFF; CDR3nt: TGTGCCAGCAGCCCGGGGCCTAGGAACACTGAAGCTTTCTTT
v_gene: TRBV28; d_gene: TRBD1; j_gene: TRBJ1-2; abundance: .; CDR3aa: CASRRQGNYGYTF; CDR3nt: TGTGCCAGCAGACGACAGGGAAACTATGGCTACACCTTC
v_gene: TRBV9; d_gene: .; j_gene: TRBJ2-3; abundance: .; CDR3aa: CASSLEGSSTDTQYF; CDR3nt: TGTGCCAGCAGCCTCGAGGGGTCTAGCACAGATACGCAGTATTTT
v_gene: TRBV5-4; d_gene: .; j_gene: TRBJ1-1; abundance: .; CDR3aa: CASSRDSGRTEAFF; CDR3nt: TGTGCCAGCAGCCGAGACAGCGGGAGGACTGAAGCTTTCTTT
v_gene: TRBV19; d_gene: .; j_gene: TRBJ2-2; abundance: .; CDR3aa: CASTSVQANTGELFF; CDR3nt: .
v_gene: TRBV5-1; d_gene: .; j_gene: TRBJ2-3; abundance: .; CDR3aa: CASSLEGQSTDTQYF; CDR3nt: TGCGCCAGCAGCTTGGAAGGACAGAGCACAGATACGCAGTATTTT
v_gene: TRBV15; d_gene: .; j_gene: TRBJ1-5; abundance: .; CDR3aa: CATSRDTAVNQPQHF; CDR3nt: TGTGCCACCAGCAGAGATACGGCGGTCAATCAGCCCCAGCATTTT
v_gene: TRBV19; d_gene: TRBD1; j_gene: TRBJ2-5; abundance: .; CDR3aa: CASSIGTGGIETQYF; CDR3nt: TGTGCCAGTAGTATTGGGACAGGGGGCATCGAGACCCAGTACTTC
v_gene: TRBV20-1; d_gene: .; j_gene: TRBJ2-5; abundance: .; CDR3aa: CSARTARAQYF; CDR3nt: TGCAGTGCAAGGACAGCCCGGGCCCAGTACTTC
v_gene: TRBV6-2/TRBV6-3; d_gene: TRBD1; j_gene: TRBJ2-7; abundance: .; CDR3aa: CASSPPWTGLELQYF; CDR3nt: TGTGCCAGCAGCCCCCCCTGGACAGGGCTGGAGTTACAGTACTTC
v_gene: TRBV6-2/TRBV6-3; d_gene: .; j_gene: TRBJ2-1; abundance: once; CDR3aa: CASSPTRELRVFNEQFF; CDR3nt: TGTGCCAGCAGTCCCACCCGGGAGCTCAGAGTTTTCAATGAGCAGTTCTTC
v_gene: TRBV29-1; d_gene: .; j_gene: TRBJ2-1; abundance: .; CDR3aa: CSVEITQRGEQFF; CDR3nt: TGCAGCGTTGAAATAACCCAGAGAGGAGAGCAGTTCTTC
v_gene: TRBV5-1; d_gene: TRBD1; j_gene: TRBJ2-2; abundance: once; CDR3aa: CASSLAAGTAQGGELFF; CDR3nt: TGCGCCAGCAGCTTGGCCGCCGGGACAGCACAGGGCGGGGAGCTGTTTTTT
v_gene: TRBV5-1; d_gene: .; j_gene: TRBJ2-2; abundance: .; CDR3aa: CASSLFGPNTGELFF; CDR3nt: TGCGCCAGCAGCTTGTTCGGACCAAACACCGGGGAGCTGTTTTTT
v_gene: TRBV29-1; d_gene: .; j_gene: TRBJ2-5; abundance: .; CDR3aa: CSVVDGLETQYF; CDR3nt: TGCAGCGTTGTGGATGGTTTGGAGACCCAGTACTTC
v_gene: TRBV19; d_gene: TRBD1; j_gene: TRBJ1-6; abundance: many; CDR3aa: CASSFETGNSPLHF; CDR3nt: TGTGCCAGTAGCTTCGAGACAGGGAATTCACCCCTCCACTTT
v_gene: TRBV11-2; d_gene: TRBD2; j_gene: TRBJ2-1; abundance: .; CDR3aa: CASSRDGTSGGGAFF; CDR3nt: TGTGCCAGCAGCCGCGACGGGACTAGCGGGGGAGGTGCGTTCTTC
v_gene: TRBV28; d_gene: .; j_gene: TRBJ2-3; abundance: .; CDR3aa: CASSRRMASTDTQYF; CDR3nt: TGTGCCAGCAGCCGGAGGATGGCCAGCACAGATACGCAGTATTTT
v_gene: TRBV4-1; d_gene: TRBD2; j_gene: TRBJ2-3; abundance: .; CDR3aa: CASRTSGSSTDTQYF; CDR3nt: TGCGCCAGCAGAACTAGCGGGAGCAGTACAGATACGCAGTATTTT
v_gene: TRBV28; d_gene: .; j_gene: TRBJ1-4; abundance: .; CDR3aa: CASTHPPQERLFF; CDR3nt: TGTGCCAGCACCCACCCCCCACAGGAACGACTGTTTTTT
v_gene: TRBV19; d_gene: .; j_gene: TRBJ1-1; abundance: .; CDR3aa: CASSRLGGYTEAFF; CDR3nt: TGTGCCAGTAGTAGACTCGGGGGGTACACTGAAGCTTTCTTT
v_gene: TRBV5-1; d_gene: .; j_gene: TRBJ2-7; abundance: .; CDR3aa: CASSFEGYYEQYF; CDR3nt: TGCGCCAGCAGCTTCGAGGGTTACTACGAGCAGTACTTC
v_gene: TRBV7-2; d_gene: TRBD1; j_gene: TRBJ1-1; abundance: .; CDR3aa: CASSELTGGTEAFF; CDR3nt: TGTGCCAGCAGCGAACTGACAGGGGGCACTGAAGCTTTCTTT
v_gene: TRBV4-1; d_gene: TRBD1; j_gene: TRBJ2-5; abundance: few; CDR3aa: CASSLQTGRETQYF; CDR3nt: TGCGCCAGCAGCCTACAGACAGGGCGAGAGACCCAGTACTTC
v_gene: TRBV18; d_gene: TRBD1; j_gene: TRBJ1-2; abundance: .; CDR3aa: CASSPVAGTGPSIYGYTF; CDR3nt: TGTGCCAGCTCACCCGTCGCCGGGACAGGGCCCTCTATCTATGGCTACACCTTC
v_gene: TRBV19; d_gene: TRBD2; j_gene: TRBJ2-5; abundance: .; CDR3aa: CASSISLSGRAAETQYF; CDR3nt: TGTGCCAGTAGTATTAGTCTTAGCGGGAGGGCTGCAGAGACCCAGTACTTC